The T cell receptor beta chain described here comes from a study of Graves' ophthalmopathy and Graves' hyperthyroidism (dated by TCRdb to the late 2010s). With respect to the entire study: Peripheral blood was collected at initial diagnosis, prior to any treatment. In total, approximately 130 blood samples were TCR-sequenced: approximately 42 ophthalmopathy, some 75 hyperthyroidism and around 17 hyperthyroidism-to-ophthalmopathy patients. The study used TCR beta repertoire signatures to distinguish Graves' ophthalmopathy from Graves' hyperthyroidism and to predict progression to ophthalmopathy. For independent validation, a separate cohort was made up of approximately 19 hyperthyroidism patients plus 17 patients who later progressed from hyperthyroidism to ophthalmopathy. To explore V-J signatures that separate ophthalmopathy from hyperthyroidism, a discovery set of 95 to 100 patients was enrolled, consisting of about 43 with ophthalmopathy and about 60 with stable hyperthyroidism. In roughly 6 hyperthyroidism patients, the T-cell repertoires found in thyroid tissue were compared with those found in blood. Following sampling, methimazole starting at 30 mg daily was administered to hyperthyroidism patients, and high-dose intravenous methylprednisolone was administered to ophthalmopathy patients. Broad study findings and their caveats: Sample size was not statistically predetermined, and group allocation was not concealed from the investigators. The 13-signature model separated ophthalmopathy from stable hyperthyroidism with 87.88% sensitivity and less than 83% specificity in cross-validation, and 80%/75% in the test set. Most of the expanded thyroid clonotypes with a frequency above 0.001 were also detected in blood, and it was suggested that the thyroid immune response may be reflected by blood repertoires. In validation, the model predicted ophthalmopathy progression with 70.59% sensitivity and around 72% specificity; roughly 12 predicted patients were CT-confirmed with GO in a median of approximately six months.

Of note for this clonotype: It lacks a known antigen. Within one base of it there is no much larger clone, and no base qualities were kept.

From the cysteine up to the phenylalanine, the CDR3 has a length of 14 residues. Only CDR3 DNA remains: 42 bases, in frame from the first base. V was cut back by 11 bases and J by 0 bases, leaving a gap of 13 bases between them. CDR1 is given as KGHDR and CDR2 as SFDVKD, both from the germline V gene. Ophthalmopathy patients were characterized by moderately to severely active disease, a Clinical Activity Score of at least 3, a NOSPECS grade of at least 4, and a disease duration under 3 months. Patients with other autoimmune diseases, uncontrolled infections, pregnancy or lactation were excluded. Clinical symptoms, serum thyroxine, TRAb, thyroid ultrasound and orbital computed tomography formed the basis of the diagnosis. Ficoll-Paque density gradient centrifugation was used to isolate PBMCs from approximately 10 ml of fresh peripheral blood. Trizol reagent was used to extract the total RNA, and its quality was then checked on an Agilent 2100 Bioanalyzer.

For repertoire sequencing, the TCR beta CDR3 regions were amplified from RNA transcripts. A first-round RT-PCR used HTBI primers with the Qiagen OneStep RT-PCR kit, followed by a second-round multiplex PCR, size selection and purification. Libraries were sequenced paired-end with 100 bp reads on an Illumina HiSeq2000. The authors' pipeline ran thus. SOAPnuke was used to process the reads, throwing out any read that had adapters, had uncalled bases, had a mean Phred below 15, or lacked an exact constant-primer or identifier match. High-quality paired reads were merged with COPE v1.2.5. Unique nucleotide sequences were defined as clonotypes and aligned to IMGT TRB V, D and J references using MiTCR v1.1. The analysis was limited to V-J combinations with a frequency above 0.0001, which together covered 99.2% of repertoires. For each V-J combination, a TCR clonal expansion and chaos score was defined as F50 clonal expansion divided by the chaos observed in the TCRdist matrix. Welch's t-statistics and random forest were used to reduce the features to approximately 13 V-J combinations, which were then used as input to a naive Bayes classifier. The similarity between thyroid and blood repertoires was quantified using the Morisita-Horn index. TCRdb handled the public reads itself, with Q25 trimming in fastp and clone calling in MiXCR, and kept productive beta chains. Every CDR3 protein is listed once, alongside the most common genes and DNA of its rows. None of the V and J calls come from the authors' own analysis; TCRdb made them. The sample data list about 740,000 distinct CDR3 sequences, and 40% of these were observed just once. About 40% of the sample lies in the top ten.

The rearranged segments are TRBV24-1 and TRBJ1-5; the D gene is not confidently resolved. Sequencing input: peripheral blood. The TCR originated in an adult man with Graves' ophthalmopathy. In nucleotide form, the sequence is TGTGCCAGCTCATCCTGGGATAGCAATCAGCCCCAGCATTTT. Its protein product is CASSSWDSNQPQHF.